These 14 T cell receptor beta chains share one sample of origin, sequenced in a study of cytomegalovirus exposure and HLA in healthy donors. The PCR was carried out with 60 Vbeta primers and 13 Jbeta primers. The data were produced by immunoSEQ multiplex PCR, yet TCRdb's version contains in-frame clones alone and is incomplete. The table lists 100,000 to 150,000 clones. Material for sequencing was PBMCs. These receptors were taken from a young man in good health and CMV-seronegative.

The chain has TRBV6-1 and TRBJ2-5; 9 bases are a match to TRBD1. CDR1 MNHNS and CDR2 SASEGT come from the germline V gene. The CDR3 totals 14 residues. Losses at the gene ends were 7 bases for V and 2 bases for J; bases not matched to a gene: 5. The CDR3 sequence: CASTGTGHQETQYF. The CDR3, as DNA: TGTGCCAGCACCGGGACAGGGCATCAAGAGACCCAGTACTTC.

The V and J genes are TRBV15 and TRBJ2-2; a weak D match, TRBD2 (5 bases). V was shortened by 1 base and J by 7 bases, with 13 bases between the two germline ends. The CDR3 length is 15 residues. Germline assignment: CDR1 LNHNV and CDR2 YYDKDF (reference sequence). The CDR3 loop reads CATSRVLAEGGELFF. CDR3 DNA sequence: TGTGCCACCAGCAGAGTTTTGGCTGAGGGCGGGGAGCTGTTTTTT.

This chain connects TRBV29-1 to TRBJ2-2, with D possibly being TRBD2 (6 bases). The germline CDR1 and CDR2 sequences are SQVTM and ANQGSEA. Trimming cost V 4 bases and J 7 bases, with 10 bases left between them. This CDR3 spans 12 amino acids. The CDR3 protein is CSVVGRNGELFF. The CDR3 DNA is TGCAGCGTTGTTGGGAGGAACGGGGAGCTGTTTTTT.

The CDR3 sequence: CASSDFSYGYTF. DNA of the CDR3: TGTGCCAGCAGTGATTTCAGTTATGGCTACACCTTC. V usage is TRBV2 and J usage is TRBJ1-2; no reliable D call. Germline CDR1 is SNHLY and CDR2 is FYNNEI. This CDR3 comprises 12 residues. V lost 3 bases, J lost 5 bases, and 7 bases lay in between.

The CDR3 region has the DNA TGTGCCAGCAGCCTCGTTAGCGGGAGAGGGATCACCGGGGAGCTGTTTTTT. Encoded protein: CASSLVSGRGITGELFF. The chain uses TRBV14 and TRBJ2-2, with TRBD2 identical over 9 bases. The CDR3 totals 17 residues. V shed 4 bases and J 4 bases; nucleotides not matched to a gene: 10. From germline, CDR1 is SGHDN and CDR2 FVKESK.

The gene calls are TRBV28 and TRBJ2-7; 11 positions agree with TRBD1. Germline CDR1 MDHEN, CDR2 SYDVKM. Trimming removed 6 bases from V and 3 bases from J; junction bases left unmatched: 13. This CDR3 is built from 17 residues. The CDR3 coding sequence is TGTGCCAGCAGCACGGGACAGGGGGTGTCATTATTCTACGAGCAGTACTTC. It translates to CASSTGQGVSLFYEQYF.

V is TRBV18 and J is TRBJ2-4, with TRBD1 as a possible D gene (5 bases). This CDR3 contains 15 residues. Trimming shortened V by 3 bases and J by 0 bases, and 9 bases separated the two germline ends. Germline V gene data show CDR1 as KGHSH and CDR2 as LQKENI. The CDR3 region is CASSPEQVAKNIQYF. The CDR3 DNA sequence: TGTGCCAGCTCACCGGAACAGGTAGCCAAAAACATTCAGTACTTC.

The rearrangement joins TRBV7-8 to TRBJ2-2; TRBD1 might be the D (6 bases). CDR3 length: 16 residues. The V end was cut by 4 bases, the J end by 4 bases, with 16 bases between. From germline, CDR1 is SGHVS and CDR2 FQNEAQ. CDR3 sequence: CASSSFSTGGTGELFF. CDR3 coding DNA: TGTGCCAGCAGCTCGTTCTCGACAGGAGGCACCGGGGAGCTGTTTTTT.

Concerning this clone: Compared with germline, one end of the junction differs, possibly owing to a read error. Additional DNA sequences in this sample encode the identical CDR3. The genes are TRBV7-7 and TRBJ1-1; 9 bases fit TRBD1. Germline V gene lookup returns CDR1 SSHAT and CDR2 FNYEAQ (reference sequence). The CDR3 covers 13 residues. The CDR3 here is CASSPGTGKEAFF. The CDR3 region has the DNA TGTGCTAGCAGTCCCGGGACAGGGAAGGAAGCCTTCTTT.

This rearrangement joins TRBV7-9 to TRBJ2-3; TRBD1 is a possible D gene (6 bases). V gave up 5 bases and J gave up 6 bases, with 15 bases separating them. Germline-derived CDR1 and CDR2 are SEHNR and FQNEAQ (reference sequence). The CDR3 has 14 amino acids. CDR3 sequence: CASSPRQAADTQYF. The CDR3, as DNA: TGTGCCAGCAGCCCCCGACAGGCGGCGGATACGCAGTATTTT.

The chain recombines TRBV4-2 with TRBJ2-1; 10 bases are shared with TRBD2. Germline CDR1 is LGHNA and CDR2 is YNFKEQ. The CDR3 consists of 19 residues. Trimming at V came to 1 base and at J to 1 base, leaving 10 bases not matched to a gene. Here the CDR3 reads CASSQASQQLAGSYNEQFF. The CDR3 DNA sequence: TGTGCCAGCAGCCAAGCCAGCCAGCAACTAGCGGGGTCCTACAATGAGCAGTTCTTC.

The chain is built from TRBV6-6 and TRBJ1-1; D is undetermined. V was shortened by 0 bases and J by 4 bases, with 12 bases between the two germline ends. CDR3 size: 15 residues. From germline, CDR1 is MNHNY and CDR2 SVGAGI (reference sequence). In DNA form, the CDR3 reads TGTGCCAGCAGTTACTCTCCACTTAGTGGCACTGAAGCTTTCTTT. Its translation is CASSYSPLSGTEAFF.

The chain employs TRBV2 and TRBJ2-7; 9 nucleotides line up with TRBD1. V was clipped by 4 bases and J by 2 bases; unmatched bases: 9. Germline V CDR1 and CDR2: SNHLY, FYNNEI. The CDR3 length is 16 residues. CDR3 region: CASSVARDRAAYEQYF. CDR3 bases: TGTGCCAGCAGTGTCGCGAGGGACAGGGCGGCCTACGAGCAGTACTTC. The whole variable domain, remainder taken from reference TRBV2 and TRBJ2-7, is EPEVTQTPSHQVTQMGQEVILRCVPISNHLYFYWYRQILGQKVEFLVSFYNNEISEKSEIFDDQFSVERPDGSNFTLKIRSTKLEDSAMYFCASSVARDRAAYEQYFGPGTRLTVT.

The CDR3 DNA sequence: TGTGCCAGCAGCTTTTTTTCTAGCGAGTACAATGAGCAGTTCTTC. Protein: CASSFFSSEYNEQFF. The rearrangement links TRBV7-3 to TRBJ2-1; D perhaps matches TRBD2 (6 bases). V lost 3 bases and J 4 bases, leaving 13 bases between the germline ends. Germline CDR1 and CDR2: SGHTA and FQGTGA. This CDR3 region has 15 residues. Filled out from reference TRBV7-3 and TRBJ2-1, the complete variable domain reads GAGVSQTPSNKVTEKGKYVELRCDPISGHTALYWYRQSLGQGPEFLIYFQGTGAADDSGLPNDRFFAVRPEGSVSTLKIQRTERGDSAVYLCASSFFSSEYNEQFFGPGTRLTVL.